This is a list of T cell receptor beta chains from one sample in a study of technical replicates of blood from a few donors. Sequencing used immunoSEQ multiplex PCR; TCRdb keeps in-frame clones, though not all of them. The sample yields approximately 76,000 clones, roughly 97% seen once. The sequenced sample consisted of T cells isolated from PBMCs. These receptors were taken from a human donor in good health. Both conserved end residues are part of each CDR3. The D gene is left open where the match is weak. Clone size is given for some rows only: seen once, a few or many times, or a class if the clone is expanded.

CDR3 length	clone size	J gene	V gene	D gene	CDR3 protein	CDR3 DNA
14	once	TRBJ1-2	TRBV11-2	NA	CASRKIGDPYGYTF	TGTGCCAGCAGGAAAATCGGGGATCCCTATGGCTACACCTTC
17	NA	TRBJ1-5	TRBV4-1	NA	CASSQGGRAGSNQPQHF	TGCGCCAGCAGCCAAGGGGGCAGGGCAGGTAGCAATCAGCCCCAGCATTTT
14	NA	TRBJ2-7	TRBV27	NA	CASSLSHPRYEQYF	TGTGCCAGCAGTTTATCGCACCCGCGCTACGAGCAGTACTTC
15	NA	TRBJ2-7	TRBV28	NA	CASRSSRLGPYEQYF	TGTGCCAGCAGATCAAGCCGACTAGGCCCCTACGAGCAGTACTTC
17	NA	TRBJ2-4	TRBV7-8	NA	CASSLGRTSGAKNIQYF	TGTGCCAGCAGCTTAGGTCGGACGAGCGGGGCCAAAAACATTCAGTACTTC
15	NA	TRBJ2-5	TRBV10-1	NA	CASSESLQSQETQYF	TGCGCCAGCAGTGAGTCTTTACAGTCTCAAGAGACCCAGTACTTC
13	NA	TRBJ1-2	TRBV19	TRBD1	CASSPLGDRVVTF	TGTGCCAGTAGTCCTCTCGGGGACAGGGTTGTGACCTTC
15	NA	TRBJ2-3	TRBV9	TRBD2	CASSLTSGSTDTQYF	TGTGCCAGCAGCCTGACTAGCGGGAGCACAGATACGCAGTATTTT
15	NA	TRBJ2-7	TRBV28	TRBD2	CASRGTSSGSYEQYF	TGTGCCAGCAGGGGGACGTCTAGCGGATCCTACGAGCAGTACTTC
15	NA	TRBJ1-1	TRBV25-1	NA	CASSGMGGWSTEAFF	TGTGCCAGCAGTGGGATGGGGGGATGGAGCACTGAAGCTTTCTTT
15	NA	TRBJ2-6	TRBV27	NA	CASSLEGVGANVLTF	TGTGCCAGCAGTTTGGAAGGGGTTGGGGCCAACGTCCTGACTTTC
14	NA	TRBJ1-3	TRBV6-5	NA	CASSRENSGNTIYF	TGTGCCAGCAGTCGGGAAAACTCTGGAAACACCATATATTTT
16	NA	TRBJ1-3	TRBV7-2	NA	CASSLGTSHSGNTIYF	TGTGCCAGCAGCTTAGGGACAAGTCACTCTGGAAACACCATATATTTT
12	NA	TRBJ2-5	TRBV11-2	NA	CASSPGKETQYF	TGTGCCAGCAGCCCGGGGAAAGAGACCCAGTACTTC
17	NA	TRBJ2-7	TRBV27	NA	CASSLSFTGQVGYEQYF	TGTGCCAGCAGTTTATCCTTCACTGGTCAGGTAGGCTACGAGCAGTACTTC
16	NA	TRBJ2-2	TRBV25-1	NA	CASSTSTFANTGELFF	TGTGCCAGCAGTACTTCTACGTTCGCGAACACCGGGGAGCTGTTTTTT